This T cell receptor (beta chain) was sequenced in a study of blood T cell repertoires in COVID-19. Study in general: PBMCs, B-cell-depleted T cells, or T cells provided the cDNA or gDNA that made up the material.

Methods used by the authors: Using reference gene primer amplification, nucleated cell counts were estimated. Produced via immunoSEQ multiplex PCR; TCRdb's table is partial and in-frame only. Clone size and the V and J calls come from that table; the DNA yielded D and trimming. Counted here are about 56,000 clones, around 82% occurring once; the ten biggest clones make up about 15%. Enrolled during active infection, Seattle patients were then followed longitudinally. V lost 4 bases, J lost 1 base, and 5 bases stayed unmatched. The CDR3 contains 15 residues. Germline V gene data show CDR1 as LNHNV and CDR2 as YYDKDF (reference sequence).

The chain combines TRBV15 with TRBJ1-1, with 8 bases lining up with TRBD1. The TCR originated in a man in his sixties with COVID-19, enrolled during active disease. The sequenced material came from peripheral blood. CDR3 residues: CATSTWDRPNTEAFF. The CDR3 coding sequence is TGTGCCACCAGCACCTGGGACAGGCCGAACACTGAAGCTTTCTTT.